A single TCR beta chain is shown here with its context. The target antigen is unknown. These data originate in a study of PD-1 blockade in classical Hodgkin lymphoma. Points from the study as a whole: The CD4+ diversity rise by C4D1 was clearest in complete responders.

Relapses following autologous stem cell transplantation were seen in all patients, with brentuximab vedotin exposure varying. The J segment lost 8 bases and the V segment lost 4 bases, leaving 5 bases of the junction unmatched. The CDR3 runs to 13 residues. The V gene's germline CDR1 is LNHNV and CDR2 YYDKDF (reference sequence). Libraries were prepared by immunoSEQ multiplex PCR; TCRdb keeps only in-frame clonotypes and omits some of them. This table has more than 50,000 clones, 90% appearing once. This specimen was peripheral blood mononuclear cells (PBMCs), taken at baseline. This rearrangement joins TRBV15 to TRBJ2-4; 7 bases match TRBD2. This clonotype was sampled from a human donor with classical Hodgkin lymphoma. CDR3 protein: CATSTPGGDIQYF. The CDR3 DNA sequence: TGTGCCACCAGCACCCCGGGAGGTGACATTCAGTACTTC.